Listed below are T cell receptor beta chains from one sample, sequenced in a study of siplizumab effects on memory and regulatory T cells. Sequenced by immunoSEQ multiplex PCR; TCRdb stores in-frame clones only, minus some. The data contain nearly 95,000 clones, about 94% of them seen just once; the ten biggest clones take up less than 0.4%. The specimen was non-Treg CD4+ T cells sorted from blood. The receptors were sampled from a human donor in good health. The CDR3 runs from the conserved cysteine through the conserved F or W. D genes are given only for firm matches. Clone size appears in some rows only: once, few, many, or a class for an expanded clone.

v_call	clone_size	d_call	cdr3_length	j_call	cdr3_nt	cdr3_aa
TRBV27	.	.	13	TRBJ1-1	TGTGCCAGCAGTTTAATGGTGAACACTGAAGCTTTCTTT	CASSLMVNTEAFF
TRBV18	.	.	17	TRBJ1-1	TGTGCCAGCTCACCAAGAGGAAGGGCTAGTCATAACACTGAAGCTTTCTTT	CASSPRGRASHNTEAFF
TRBV5-1	.	.	15	TRBJ2-4	TGCGCCAGCAGCGAAAGGGACACTCACTCATCCATTCAGTACTTC	CASSERDTHSSIQYF
TRBV15	.	TRBD1	14	TRBJ1-2	TGTGCCACCAGCACGAAGGGACAGGACTATGGCTACACCTTC	CATSTKGQDYGYTF
TRBV29-1	.	.	11	TRBJ1-1	TGCAGCGGGACTGTCCAGCCTGAAGCTTTCTTT	CSGTVQPEAFF
TRBV11-2	once	.	14	TRBJ1-5	TGTGCCAGCAAGAGGGCAGGGTTCGGGCAGCCCCAGCATTTT	CASKRAGFGQPQHF
TRBV6-6	.	TRBD1	15	TRBJ1-4	TGTGCCAGCAGTTCCCCCGGGACAGGGGCTGAAAAACTGTTTTTT	CASSSPGTGAEKLFF
TRBV15	.	.	14	TRBJ1-5	TGTGCCACCAGCTCCAGGGAGGGTGGCCAGCCCCAGCATTTT	CATSSREGGQPQHF
TRBV2	.	TRBD2	16	TRBJ2-7	TGTGCCAGCAGTGCGAGGGCTATGAGCGGGGAGGTCGAGCAGTACTTC	CASSARAMSGEVEQYF
TRBV6-1	.	TRBD1	15	TRBJ2-2	TGTGCCAGCAGTGAGGGGAAAAGGGGGCGCGGGGAGCTGTTTTTT	CASSEGKRGRGELFF
TRBV6-6	once	TRBD1	16	TRBJ2-6	TGTGCCAGCAGTTACGGGACAGGGGCTGGGGCCAACGTCCTGACTTTC	CASSYGTGAGANVLTF
TRBV18	.	TRBD1	14	TRBJ1-1	TGTGCCAGCTCACCCCGACAGGGGAGCACTGAAGCTTTCTTT	CASSPRQGSTEAFF
TRBV30	.	.	15	TRBJ2-7	TGTGCCTGGAGTGTACTGGGTATCGCGGTCTACGAGCAGTACTTC	CAWSVLGIAVYEQYF
TRBV30	.	.	15	TRBJ2-7	TGTGCCTGGAGCCTTCGAGAATTTCTTGCCCACGAGCAGTACTTC	CAWSLREFLAHEQYF
TRBV28	.	.	16	TRBJ2-7	TGTGCCAGCAGTTTACCTCGACACGGCCGCGGCTACGAGCAGTACTTC	CASSLPRHGRGYEQYF
TRBV7-2	.	.	13	TRBJ1-1	TGTGCCAGCTCATGGGCTCCGAACACTGAAGCTTTCTTT	CASSWAPNTEAFF
TRBV5-6	.	.	14	TRBJ2-1	TGTGCCAGCACGTATAGGACTCAAGGGGGGGAGCAGTTCTTC	CASTYRTQGGEQFF
TRBV2	.	.	14	TRBJ1-6	TGTGCCAGCAGACGGGGCTCCACTAATTCACCCCTCCACTTT	CASRRGSTNSPLHF
TRBV19	.	TRBD1	16	TRBJ2-6	TGTGCCAGTAGTAAGCAGGGGGCGCTGGGGGCCAACGTCCTGACTTTC	CASSKQGALGANVLTF
TRBV5-4	.	.	13	TRBJ1-2	TGTGCCAGCAGCTTGGCACGTCCGGCGAGCTACACCTTC	CASSLARPASYTF
TRBV7-2	.	.	13	TRBJ2-5	TGTGCCAGCAGCAAGGGGGTTAGGGAGACCCAGTACTTC	CASSKGVRETQYF
TRBV19	.	.	16	TRBJ2-3	TGTGCCAGTAGTATAGCGACAGGCCCGAGCACAGATACGCAGTATTTT	CASSIATGPSTDTQYF
TRBV5-4	.	.	12	TRBJ2-1	TGTGCCAGCAGCCTAGACCGCCATGAGCAGTTCTTC	CASSLDRHEQFF
TRBV14	.	.	14	TRBJ2-7	TGTGCCAGCAGCCAAAGTCGGGGGACCTACGAGCAGTACTTC	CASSQSRGTYEQYF
TRBV30	.	TRBD1	12	TRBJ1-2	TGTGCCTGGAGGACAGGGTCGGGCGGCTACACCTTC	CAWRTGSGGYTF
TRBV7-9	.	TRBD1	15	TRBJ1-2	TGTGCCAGCAGCTCCGCCGACAGGGCCGGGGGCGGCTACACCTTC	CASSSADRAGGGYTF
TRBV30	.	.	14	TRBJ1-5	TGTGCCTGGAGTTATAACAGGGGCAATCAGCCCCAGCATTTT	CAWSYNRGNQPQHF
TRBV2	.	TRBD2	13	TRBJ2-3	TGTGCCAGCAGTGCGGGGGGGGGAAATACGCAGTATTTT	CASSAGGGNTQYF
TRBV19	.	.	13	TRBJ1-1	TGTGCCAGCATGGGCAGCCTGAACACTGAAGCTTTCTTT	CASMGSLNTEAFF
TRBV30	.	.	15	TRBJ1-2	TGTGCCTGGAGTGTATTTGGGGAGGGTAACTATGGCTACACCTTC	CAWSVFGEGNYGYTF
TRBV7-8	.	.	13	TRBJ2-7	TGTGCCAGCAGCTTAGGGACAGTATACGAGCAGTACTTC	CASSLGTVYEQYF
TRBV10-3	.	.	11	TRBJ2-2	TGTGCCATCAGTGGCACCGGGGAGCTGTTTTTT	CAISGTGELFF
TRBV7-2	.	.	15	TRBJ1-1	TGTGCCAGCAGCCTGTGGGGACCCTTGAACACTGAAGCTTTCTTT	CASSLWGPLNTEAFF
TRBV5-1	.	TRBD2	16	TRBJ2-7	TGCGCCAGCAGCTGGGGACTAGCGGGAGGGACCTACGAGCAGTACTTC	CASSWGLAGGTYEQYF
TRBV19	once	.	16	TRBJ2-1	TGTGCCAGTAGTATCCTAGCGTCGAGCTCCTACAATGAGCAGTTCTTC	CASSILASSSYNEQFF
TRBV7-3	.	.	15	TRBJ2-3	TGTGCCAGCAGCCCAGGACTGACTAGCACAGATACGCAGTATTTT	CASSPGLTSTDTQYF
TRBV11-1	.	TRBD1	18	TRBJ2-3	TGTGCCAGCAGCTTAGAGTCCGGGACAGGGGCCAACACAGATACGCAGTATTTT	CASSLESGTGANTDTQYF
TRBV18	.	TRBD1	16	TRBJ1-1	TGTGCCAGCTCACCGCATCCGGGACAGGGAAACACTGAAGCTTTCTTT	CASSPHPGQGNTEAFF
TRBV6-5	.	.	14	TRBJ1-6	TGTGCCAGCAGACGCAGGGATTACGGTTCACCCCTCCACTTT	CASRRRDYGSPLHF